Each of the 4 T cell receptor beta chains below was sequenced from the same sample in a study of cytotoxic CD8 clonotypes in ibrutinib-treated CLL. Produced via immunoSEQ multiplex PCR; TCRdb's table is partial and in-frame only. The sample comprises under 75,000 clones, roughly 70% of which are singletons, and roughly 45% rests with the top ten. Sequencing used PBMCs, obtained after 12 months of ibrutinib treatment. All receptors come from a human donor with chronic lymphocytic leukemia.

The chain is built from TRBV6-1 and TRBJ1-1; D is unresolved. The V gene lost 6 bases and the J gene lost 0 bases, with 8 bases spanning the gap. The CDR3 is 13 amino acids. Germline CDR1 and CDR2: MNHNS and SASEGT. The CDR3 region has the DNA TGTGCCAGCAGCTTGGGCATGAACACTGAAGCTTTCTTT. Protein: CASSLGMNTEAFF.

In its sample, this clone was seen a few times. The chain carries TRBV9 and TRBJ2-1; tentatively, D is TRBD1 (8 bases). Trimming stripped 4 bases from V and 8 bases from J, with 16 bases between. The CDR3 has 14 residues. Looked up from germline, CDR1 is SGDLS and CDR2 is YYNGEE. CDR3 nucleotide sequence: TGTGCCAGCAGCTTGGACAGGGAGGGGGATGAGCAGTTCTTC. Its translation is CASSLDREGDEQFF.

CDR3 DNA: TGCAGCGTTGGGACAGGGGGGACCGGGGAGCTGTTTTTT. This sequence encodes CSVGTGGTGELFF. J is TRBJ2-2 and V is TRBV29-1; 10 bases are shared with TRBD1. The CDR3 has 13 residues. The germline V gene encodes CDR1 SQVTM and CDR2 ANQGSEA. V lost 4 bases and J lost 5; bases outside the gene matches: 1.

This chain uses TRBV5-4 with TRBJ2-2; D is undetermined. V was shortened by 0 bases and J by 0 bases, with 6 bases between the two germline ends. Germline V lookup: CDR1 SGHNT, CDR2 YYREEE (reference sequence). This CDR3 comprises 15 residues. The CDR3 region is CASSLGPTNTGELFF. DNA for the CDR3: TGTGCCAGCAGCTTGGGTCCTACGAACACCGGGGAGCTGTTTTTT.